This TCR beta chain was observed in a study of blood T cell repertoires in COVID-19. On the study more broadly: From the United States, Italy and Spain came samples of acute and convalescent COVID-19. T cells, B-cell-depleted T cells, or PBMCs supplied cDNA or gDNA.

This CDR3 is 15 amino acids long. Trimming took 4 bases from V and 4 from J; bases not matched to a gene: 9. Germline-derived CDR1 and CDR2 are SGHRS and YFSETQ. Original processing notes: Nucleated cell number was recorded as an estimate derived from reference gene primer amplification. Profiling relied on immunoSEQ multiplex PCR, and the TCRdb table lists in-frame clones only, not all of them. V and J calls plus clone size are reproduced from that table; the DNA served to infer D and trimming. The sample has roughly 88,000 clones, 55% to 80% seen once. Sequenced sample: peripheral blood. The sequence came from a woman aged 60-70 years in a cohort sampled during active or convalescent COVID-19. The chain joins TRBV5-1 to TRBJ1-2, with TRBD1 matching 8 bases. The CDR3 nucleotides read TGCGCCAGCAGCCCGAGACAGGGGATAGGCTATGGCTACACCTTC. Encoded protein: CASSPRQGIGYGYTF.